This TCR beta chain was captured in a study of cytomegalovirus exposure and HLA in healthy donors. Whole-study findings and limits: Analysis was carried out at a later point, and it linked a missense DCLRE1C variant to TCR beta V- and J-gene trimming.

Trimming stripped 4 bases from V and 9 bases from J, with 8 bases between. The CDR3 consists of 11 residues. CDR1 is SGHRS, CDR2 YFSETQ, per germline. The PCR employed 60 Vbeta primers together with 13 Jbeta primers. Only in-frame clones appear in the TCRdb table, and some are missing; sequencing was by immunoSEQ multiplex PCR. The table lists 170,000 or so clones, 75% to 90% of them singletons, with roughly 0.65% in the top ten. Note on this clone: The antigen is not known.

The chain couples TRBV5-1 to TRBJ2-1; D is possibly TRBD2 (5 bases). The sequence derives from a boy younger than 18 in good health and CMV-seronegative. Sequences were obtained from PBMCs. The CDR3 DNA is TGCGCCAGCAGCAGCGGAGGTGAGCAGTTCTTC. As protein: CASSSGGEQFF.